The clone carrying this T cell receptor beta chain occurred a few times. Its antigen is as yet unknown. Germline CDR1 and CDR2: DFQATT and SNEGSKA (reference sequence). V lost 6 bases, J lost 6 bases, and 5 bases stayed unmatched. The CDR3 contains 13 residues. This sample is drawn from a study of blood T cells in healthy people across ages. Overall study findings and caveats: Estimates drawn from one million T cells were deemed to understate diversity.

Primed by a sample-barcoded 5' primer and a J-beta primer mix, a second PCR proceeded for about 6 to 11 cycles. Every cDNA was tagged by a template-switch adaptor with 12 random nucleotides. TCRdb passed the 5' RACE reads through MiXCR, listing each CDR3 protein once. Of around 940,000 distinct CDR3 sequences listed, roughly 47% are singletons. Sequenced sample: blood. The sequence derives from a woman aged 60 to 75 in good health. The V call is TRBV20-1, the J call TRBJ2-7; 13 nucleotides match TRBD2. The CDR3 protein is CSAPGLAGAEQYF. The CDR3 nucleotides are TGCAGTGCCCCCGGACTAGCGGGAGCCGAGCAGTACTTC.